The 10 T cell receptor beta chains below were found in one sample sequenced in a study of blood T cell repertoires in COVID-19. Assay used: immunoSEQ multiplex PCR; TCRdb lists only in-frame clones, some missing. Among under 250,000 clones listed, about nine tenths were seen once. Sequencing was done on a sample of peripheral blood. The source is a young man with COVID-19, enrolled during active disease.

The chain couples TRBV7-2 to TRBJ1-5, with 9 bases identical to TRBD1. The germline gives CDR1 SGHTA, CDR2 FQGNSA. This CDR3 has 13 residues. V trimming: 5 bases; J trimming: 6 bases; junction bases outside the gene matches: 2. The CDR3 spells CASSPQGAQPQHF. The CDR3 nucleotides are TGTGCCAGCAGCCCACAGGGGGCTCAGCCCCAGCATTTT.

This sequence joins TRBV5-1 and TRBJ2-1; 9 positions agree with TRBD1. J lost 7 bases, V lost 5 bases, and 13 bases had no gene match. Germline CDR1 reads SGHRS; CDR2 reads YFSETQ. CDR3 length: 16 residues. The CDR3 here is CASSPGGTGPLNEQFF. DNA for the CDR3: TGCGCCAGCAGTCCGGGCGGGACAGGGCCACTTAATGAGCAGTTCTTC.

This clone was detected a few times. The chain carries TRBV5-1 and TRBJ1-6, with D perhaps matching TRBD1 (6 bases). V gave up 1 base and J gave up 10 bases, with 12 bases separating them. Germline V gene data show CDR1 as SGHRS and CDR2 as YFSETQ. The CDR3 is 14 residues long. CDR3 in DNA: TGCGCCAGCAGCTTGACAGGGCTGGGGTCACCCCTCCACTTT. Its protein product is CASSLTGLGSPLHF.

The chain is built from TRBV2 and TRBJ1-3, with unresolved D. This CDR3 contains 14 residues. The ends were cut back, 4 bases at V and 4 bases at J, with 11 bases in the middle. From germline, CDR1 is SNHLY and CDR2 FYNNEI. Here the CDR3 reads CASSVRGGGNTIYF. As DNA, the CDR3 is TGTGCCAGCAGTGTAAGAGGAGGGGGAAACACCATATATTTT.

The chain combines TRBV13 with TRBJ1-1, with TRBD1 as a possible D gene (6 bases). CDR3 size: 16 residues. With 2 bases removed from V and 6 bases from J, the gap between germline ends came to 19 bases. Germline V lookup: CDR1 PRHDT, CDR2 FYEKMQ (reference sequence). The CDR3 sequence is CASSLQGMLAGAEAFF. CDR3 nucleotide sequence: TGTGCCAGCAGCTTACAGGGGATGTTGGCGGGGGCTGAAGCTTTCTTT.

CDR3 in amino acids: CASSDRRGGSYNEQFF. The DNA of the CDR3 is TGTGCCAGCAGTGATAGGCGGGGGGGCTCCTACAATGAGCAGTTCTTC. The V call is TRBV2, the J call TRBJ2-1; 9 nucleotides line up with TRBD2. The CDR3 sequence is 16 residues long. Germline-derived CDR1 and CDR2 are SNHLY and FYNNEI. Trimming cost V 3 bases and J 0 bases; bases outside gene matches: 3. The variable domain in full, completed from reference TRBV2 and TRBJ2-1, reads EPEVTQTPSHQVTQMGQEVILRCVPISNHLYFYWYRQILGQKVEFLVSFYNNEISEKSEIFDDQFSVERPDGSNFTLKIRSTKLEDSAMYFCASSDRRGGSYNEQFFGPGTRLTVL.

The CDR3 DNA reads as TGTGCCAGCAGGGACAGAGGAAATTCACCCCTCCACTTT. This codes for CASRDRGNSPLHF. The chain employs TRBV2 and TRBJ1-6, with a possible D match to TRBD1 (6 bases). This CDR3 has 13 residues. The V gene lost 6 bases and the J gene lost 7 bases, with 10 bases spanning the gap. Germline CDR1 and CDR2: SNHLY and FYNNEI.

This chain uses TRBV30 with TRBJ1-1; possibly TRBD1 for D (6 bases). CDR3 size: 15 residues. Trimming shortened V by 0 bases and J by 6 bases, and 17 bases separated the two germline ends. From germline, CDR1 is GTSNPN and CDR2 SVGIG (reference sequence). CDR3 in amino acids: CAWSVQGGAGAEAFF. CDR3 coding DNA: TGTGCCTGGAGTGTACAAGGGGGGGCAGGGGCTGAAGCTTTCTTT.

The chain uses TRBV18 and TRBJ1-1; TRBD1 might be the D (5 bases). Germline V gives CDR1 KGHSH, CDR2 LQKENI. The CDR3 loop spans 14 amino acids. Trimming left V 5 bases short and J 1 base short, with 11 bases between. CDR3 sequence reads: CASSSATANTEAFF. CDR3 nucleotides: TGTGCCAGCTCATCCGCGACAGCGAACACTGAAGCTTTCTTT.

The V gene is TRBV11-2, the J gene TRBJ1-4; D is undetermined. The CDR3 is 14 residues long. With 5 bases removed from V and 4 bases from J, the gap between germline ends came to 11 bases. Looked up from germline, CDR1 is SGHAT and CDR2 is FQNNGV. CDR3 region: CASSTSLFNEKLFF. The CDR3 coding sequence is TGTGCCAGCAGCACCAGTCTTTTTAATGAAAAACTGTTTTTT.